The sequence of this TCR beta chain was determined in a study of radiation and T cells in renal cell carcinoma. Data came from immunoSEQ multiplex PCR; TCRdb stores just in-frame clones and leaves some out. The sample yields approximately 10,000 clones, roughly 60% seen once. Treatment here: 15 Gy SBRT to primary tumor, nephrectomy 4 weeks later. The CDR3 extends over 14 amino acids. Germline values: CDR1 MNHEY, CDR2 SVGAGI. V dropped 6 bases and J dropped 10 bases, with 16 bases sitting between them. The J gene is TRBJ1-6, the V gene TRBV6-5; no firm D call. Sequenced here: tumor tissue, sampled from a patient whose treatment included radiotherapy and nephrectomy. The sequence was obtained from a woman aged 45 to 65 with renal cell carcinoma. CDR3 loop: CASSSGREGSPLHF. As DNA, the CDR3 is TGTGCCAGCAGCTCCGGGAGGGAAGGGTCACCCCTCCACTTT.